A single sample gave rise to the 2 T cell receptor beta chains below, sequenced in a study of monozygotic twins with inflammatory bowel disease. TCRdb reanalyzed the 5' RACE reads, giving one entry per CDR3 protein sequence and no DNA. The table for this sample gives 110,000 to 150,000 distinct CDR3 sequences. Material: blood. All receptors come from a human donor with ulcerative colitis or Crohn's disease, or a healthy co-twin of an affected twin (not recorded which).

J is TRBJ2-1 and V is TRBV5-4; TCRdb designates TRBD2, a call that cannot be tested without DNA. The CDR3 is made up of 15 amino acids. Germline assignment: CDR1 SGHNT and CDR2 YYREEE (reference sequence). CDR3 in amino acids: CASSSGLGERSEQFF. Full variable domain (outside the CDR3, taken from reference TRBV5-4 and TRBJ2-1): ETGVTQSPTHLIKTRGQQVTLRCSSQSGHNTVSWYQQALGQGPQFIFQYYREEENGRGNFPPRFSGLQFPNYSSELNVNALELDDSALYLCASSSGLGERSEQFFGPGTRLTVL.

This chain joins TRBV12-3 or TRBV12-4 and TRBJ2-7; absent DNA, TCRdb's TRBD1 call cannot be checked. The CDR3 extends over 16 amino acids. CDR3 in amino acids: CASSPHLGQGISEQYF.